What follows is one T cell receptor (beta chain) and its context. Once RNA had been extracted, it was reverse transcribed into cDNA to act as the sequencing template. Using immunoSEQ multiplex PCR, the repertoire was profiled, and TCRdb retains in-frame clones only, with some absent. The sample yields about 200,000 clones, around two fifths seen once. The sample is drawn from a study of CD8+ T cells in alopecia areata. Study context: Twice a day, 5 to 10 mg of oral tofacitinib was administered to treated patients.

CDR3 length: 11 amino acids. Trimming took 10 bases from V and 2 from J, leaving 6 bases between them. Germline loops: CDR1 SNHLY, CDR2 FYNNEI. Treatment given: oral pan-JAK inhibitor, 5-10 mg twice daily. The investigators collected lesional scalp punch biopsies and peripheral blood from alopecia areata patients. The sequences come from CD4+ T cells sorted from blood, collected at roughly week 30, from a patient treated with tofacitinib. The origin of this receptor is a human donor with alopecia areata. This chain connects TRBV2 to TRBJ2-1; no reliable D call. In DNA, the CDR3 is TGTGCCACGCGCGCCTACAATGAGCAGTTCTTC. Encoded protein: CATRAYNEQFF.